This T cell receptor beta chain comes out of a study of cytomegalovirus exposure and HLA in healthy donors. With 3 bases removed from V and 3 bases from J, the gap between germline ends came to 15 bases. CDR1 and CDR2 from the germline V gene are MGHRA and YSYEKL. This CDR3 region has 15 residues. Those who donated were healthy bone marrow donors. Primers for the PCR totalled 60 Vbeta and 13 Jbeta. Produced via immunoSEQ multiplex PCR; TCRdb's table is partial and in-frame only. The sample has tens of thousands of clones, around 75% seen once. Study-wide points: It is likely that the observed cluster of highly shared sequence variants was a sequencing artifact. A link between a missense DCLRE1C variant and TCR beta V- and J-gene trimming emerged from a later analysis. In an earlier analysis, most TCR beta V segments were productive about 87% or about 30% of the time.

Details on this clone: Its antigen is not known.

The chain carries TRBV4-1 and TRBJ2-7; tentative D call: TRBD1 (5 bases). The clonotype was recovered from a man in his sixties in good health and CMV-seropositive. Material for sequencing was PBMCs. The CDR3 region is CASSQAWGSYYEQYF. CDR3 bases: TGCGCCAGCAGCCAGGCCTGGGGCAGTTACTACGAGCAGTACTTC.